This T cell receptor (beta chain) originates from a study of CD8 T cells in ankylosing spondylitis. The V end lost 2 bases, the J end lost 7 bases, and 12 bases lay between the germline ends. The CDR3 runs to 13 residues. Germline CDR1 GTSNPN, CDR2 SVGIG (reference sequence). Generation of TCR beta libraries employed quantitative 5'-RACE incorporating molecular barcodes. TCRdb used MiXCR to reprocess the 5' RACE reads, holding one entry per CDR3 protein. The sample carries roughly 260,000 distinct CDR3 sequences, 15% to 25% recorded once. The clonotype comes from a male donor with ankylosing spondylitis or in good health (not recorded which). What was sequenced was blood, either unsorted or a sorted T cell fraction (not recorded which). The chain is built from TRBV30 and TRBJ1-5, with D possibly TRBD1 on 5 matching bases. Here the CDR3 DNA reads TGTGCCTGGAGTAGCGGGGGTCGGCAGCCCCAGCATTTT. Its translation is CAWSSGGRQPQHF.